A single T cell receptor (beta chain) is shown here with its context. Its specificity is unknown. The sample is drawn from a study of cytomegalovirus exposure and HLA in healthy donors. Study in general: The 120 or so validation repertoires were produced on the same platform as the 670 or so repertoires of the first cohort. This was reported in a later analysis. The study's findings and limits: It was 150 or so TCR beta chains that were listed as cytomegalovirus-associated. Per published reports, the classifier diagnosed cytomegalovirus status with high specificity and sensitivity. First-cohort TCR clusters were later found to tend to co-occur in the 120 validation repertoires.

Trimming removed 3 bases from V and 9 bases from J, with 21 bases in between. Germline CDR1 and CDR2: PRHDT and FYEKMQ (reference sequence). This CDR3 region has 16 residues. TCRdb's copy holds only in-frame clones and misses some; the assay was immunoSEQ multiplex PCR. Altogether approximately 210,000 clones are present, around 90% being singletons, with the ten largest covering roughly 3%. V usage is TRBV13 and J usage is TRBJ2-1, with a weak D call TRBD1 (5 bases). This TCR derives from a woman between 18 and 30 years old in good health and CMV-seronegative. Sequenced input: PBMCs. The CDR3 sequence is CASSLGVHDTGLEQFF. The CDR3 DNA reads TGTGCCAGCAGCTTGGGTGTCCACGATACAGGCCTTGAGCAGTTCTTC.